This TCR beta chain was identified in a study of CD8+CD57+ T cells in acquired aplastic anemia. The study, taken as a whole, reports: Levels of CD8+ Simpson's diversity were not significantly distinct in patients versus controls. About 29 CD8+ CDR3 sequences occurred in both the patients and the controls.

Ten or more counts support this clonotype. Antigen: not known. The CDR3 totals 17 residues. Germline V gene sequence: CDR1 ENHRY, CDR2 SYGVKD. V gave up 6 bases and J gave up 0 bases, with 15 bases separating them. TCR beta VDJ combinations and CDR3 sequences were profiled from genomic DNA. TCRdb recomputed calls from the reads with MiXCR, one row per CDR3 protein. Of about 150,000 distinct CDR3 sequences detected, about 52% appear once; the ten largest clones hold 9.5% to 15%. The patients chosen for sequencing had shown expansion of CD8+CD57+ cells (detected by flow cytometry). Every patient had severe acquired aplastic anemia. At the time of blood sampling, patients had not yet received any therapy.

The TCR sequence derives from a human donor with aplastic anemia. The sequenced sample was sorted CD4+, CD8+, or CD8+CD57+ T cells (not recorded which) from PBMCs. This chain connects TRBV10-3 to TRBJ1-6; weak D call: TRBD1 (5 bases). The CDR3 DNA sequence: TGTGCCATCAGCCGAGCCAGGGAGGGCTCCTATAATTCACCCCTCCACTTT. Encoded protein: CAISRAREGSYNSPLHF.